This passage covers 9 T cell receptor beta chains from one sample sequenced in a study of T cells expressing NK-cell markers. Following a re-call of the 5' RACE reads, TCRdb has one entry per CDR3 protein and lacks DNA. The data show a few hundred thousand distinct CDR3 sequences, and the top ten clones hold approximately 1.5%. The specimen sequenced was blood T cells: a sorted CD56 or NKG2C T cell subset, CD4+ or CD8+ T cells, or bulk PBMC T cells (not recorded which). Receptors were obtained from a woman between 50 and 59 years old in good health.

CDR3 region: CASRLQGNSNYGYTF. The chain couples TRBV6-5 to TRBJ1-2; with no DNA, the TCRdb D assignment of TRBD1 cannot be verified. The CDR3 consists of 15 residues. Germline loops: CDR1 MNHEY, CDR2 SVGAGI.

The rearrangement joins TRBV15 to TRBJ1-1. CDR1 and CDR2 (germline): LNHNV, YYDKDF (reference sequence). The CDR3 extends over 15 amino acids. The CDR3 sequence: CATSRDRPGGTEAFF.

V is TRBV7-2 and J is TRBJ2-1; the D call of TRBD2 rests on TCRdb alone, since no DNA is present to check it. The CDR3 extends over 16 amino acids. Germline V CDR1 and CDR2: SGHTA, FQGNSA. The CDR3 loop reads CASSLVGTSNYNEQFF.

This CDR3 reads CASFPRAPSSYEQYF. The J gene is TRBJ2-7, the V gene TRBV7-8; TCRdb picks TRBD2, but there is no DNA to check that call. Germline CDR1 is SGHVS and CDR2 is FQNEAQ. This CDR3 spans 15 amino acids.

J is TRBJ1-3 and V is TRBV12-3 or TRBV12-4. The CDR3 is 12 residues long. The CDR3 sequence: CASSFEGNTIYF.

CDR3 loop: CASSHTVGRASYNEQFF. The chain is built from TRBV3-1 and TRBJ2-1; as DNA is missing, the TRBD2 call by TCRdb cannot be tested. CDR1 and CDR2 from the germline V gene are LGHDT and YNNKEL (reference sequence). The CDR3 has 17 amino acids.

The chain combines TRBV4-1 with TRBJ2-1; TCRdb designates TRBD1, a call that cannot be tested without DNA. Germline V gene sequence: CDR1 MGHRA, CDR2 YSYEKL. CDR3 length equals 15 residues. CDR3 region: CASSPTVSKYNEQFF.

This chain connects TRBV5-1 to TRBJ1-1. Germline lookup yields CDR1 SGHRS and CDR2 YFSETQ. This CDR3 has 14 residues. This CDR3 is CASSLARGRTEAFF.

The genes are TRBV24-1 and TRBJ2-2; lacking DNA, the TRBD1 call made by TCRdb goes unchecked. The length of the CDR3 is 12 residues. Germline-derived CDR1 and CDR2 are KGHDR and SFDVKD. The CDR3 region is CATGRETGELFF.